This passage covers 27 T cell receptor beta chains from one sample sequenced in a study of vaccination and CD4 T cells after COVID-19. These receptors have no known antigen. Documented treatment: roughly 11-day PBMC culture with coronavirus spike peptide pools or control peptides (ViraFEST assay). Sequencing of the DNA from cultured CD4+ T cells was carried out with the Oncomine TCR Beta short-read assay. TCRdb recomputed calls from the PCR reads with MiXCR, one row per CDR3 protein. The table has roughly 8,700 distinct CDR3 sequences, around 23% seen once. Material for sequencing was cultured CD4+ T cells from blood. These receptors were obtained from a human donor with COVID-19.

This clonotype is labeled as medium-sized (0.01 to 0.1%). The chain is built from TRBV27 and TRBJ1-5, with D tentatively TRBD1 (5 bases). Trimming removed 2 bases from V and 0 bases from J, with 11 bases in between. Germline V gene lookup returns CDR1 MNHEY and CDR2 SMNVEV (reference sequence). This CDR3 has 16 residues. CDR3 in DNA: TGTGCCAGCAGTTTACGGGGGGACCATAGCAATCAGCCCCAGCATTTT. It encodes CASSLRGDHSNQPQHF.

The V gene is TRBV6-1, the J gene TRBJ2-5; D gene ambiguous. Trimming removed 8 bases at V and 2 bases at J, with 12 bases between. This CDR3 comprises 13 residues. Germline V gene data show CDR1 as MNHNS and CDR2 as SASEGT. CDR3 DNA sequence: TGTGCCAGCCGAACCCCAGAACAAGAGACCCAGTACTTC. Encoded protein: CASRTPEQETQYF.

The rearrangement joins TRBV20-1 to TRBJ2-4; no definite D call. The V gene lost 3 bases and the J gene lost 5 bases, with 5 bases spanning the gap. There are 11 residues in the CDR3. Germline lookup yields CDR1 DFQATT and CDR2 SNEGSKA (reference sequence). CDR3 residues: CSASSENIQYF. The CDR3 bases are TGCAGTGCTAGTTCCGAAAACATTCAGTACTTC.

The V call is TRBV4-2, the J call TRBJ2-7; TRBD1 matches 12 bases. Germline V gene lookup returns CDR1 LGHNA and CDR2 YNFKEQ. V lost 6 bases to trimming and J lost 7 bases; unmatched junction nucleotides: 10. The CDR3 is made up of 15 amino acids. The CDR3 bases are TGTGCCAGCAGACATCCGGGACAGGGGGCGCGGGAGCAGTACTTC. The encoded protein is CASRHPGQGAREQYF.

This chain connects TRBV7-9 to TRBJ2-5; 8 bases align to TRBD1. V shed 5 bases and J 2 bases; nucleotides not matched to a gene: 4. The germline V gene encodes CDR1 SEHNR and CDR2 FQNEAQ (reference sequence). This CDR3 is built from 14 residues. The CDR3 protein is CASSVGQEQETQYF. The CDR3 region has the DNA TGTGCCAGCAGCGTGGGACAGGAGCAAGAGACCCAGTACTTC.

The J gene is TRBJ2-3, the V gene TRBV5-1; unclear D gene. This CDR3 has 14 amino acids. CDR1 SGHRS and CDR2 YFSETQ come from the germline V gene. Trimming pared 6 bases from V and 7 bases from J, leaving 18 bases between. The CDR3, as DNA: TGCGCCAGCAAACTGGCGGCGCGAGTGAATACGCAGTATTTT. Its protein product is CASKLAARVNTQYF.

The rearrangement links TRBV27 to TRBJ2-3; 8 bases are shared with TRBD2. The V gene's germline CDR1 is MNHEY and CDR2 SMNVEV (reference sequence). V dropped 8 bases and J dropped 5; count of bases not matched to a gene: 9. CDR3 length: 14 amino acids. CDR3 nucleotides: TGTGCCAGCGGGCGGGGCGGGGGGTTAGATACGCAGTATTTT. Encoded protein: CASGRGGGLDTQYF.

In its sample, this clonotype was seen a few times. This chain links TRBV6-5 with TRBJ1-1, with D possibly TRBD1 on 6 matching bases. Germline V gene data show CDR1 as MNHEY and CDR2 as SVGAGI. CDR3 size: 14 residues. V was shortened by 2 bases and J by 0 bases, with 7 bases between the two germline ends. The CDR3 is CASSYQGMNTEAFF. CDR3 nucleotides: TGTGCCAGCAGTTACCAGGGGATGAACACTGAAGCTTTCTTT.

This chain connects TRBV5-1 to TRBJ1-2; D may be TRBD1 (6 bases). V lost 3 bases to trimming and J lost 5 bases, with 14 bases between them. The CDR3 contains 14 residues. Germline lookup yields CDR1 SGHRS and CDR2 YFSETQ. The CDR3, as DNA: TGCGCCAGCAGCTCGGGGGCCGGACAATATGGCTACACCTTC. Translated, it gives CASSSGAGQYGYTF.

In this sample, this clonotype is medium-sized. This chain uses TRBV10-1 with TRBJ2-3, with 10 bases identical to TRBD1. This CDR3 is 16 amino acids long. V trimming: 7 bases; J trimming: 4 bases; junction bases outside the gene matches: 11. Germline assignment: CDR1 WNHNN and CDR2 SYGVQD (reference sequence). For the CDR3, the DNA is TGCGCCAGCAAAGAACTCCGGGACAGGGGCGCAGATACGCAGTATTTT. It codes for CASKELRDRGADTQYF.

The CDR3 coding sequence is TGTGCCATCAGTGAGTTTGGACAGGAAATCTACAATGAGCAGTTCTTC. Protein: CAISEFGQEIYNEQFF. The chain carries TRBV10-3 and TRBJ2-1; 7 bases align to TRBD1. This CDR3 is built from 16 residues. The V gene end was trimmed by 1 base and the J gene end by 3 bases; junction bases not matched to a gene: 6. CDR1 and CDR2 (germline): ENHRY, SYGVKD.

The chain combines TRBV12-3 or TRBV12-4 with TRBJ2-3; 9 nucleotides agree with TRBD2. After removal of 6 bases from V and 0 bases from J, the junction contained 7 bases not matched to a gene. The CDR3 runs 16 residues. CDR3 in DNA: TGTGCCAGCAGACCGCTAGCGGGGAGTAGCACAGATACGCAGTATTTT. It yields the protein CASRPLAGSSTDTQYF.

By sample share, this clonotype is medium-sized. CDR3 coding DNA: TGCAGTGCTAGAGTACCGGGACAGGACTATGGCTACACCTTC. It yields the protein CSARVPGQDYGYTF. This chain connects TRBV20-1 to TRBJ1-2, with 8 bases identical to TRBD1. Trimming cost V 1 base and J 3 bases; bases outside gene matches: 4. CDR1 is DFQATT, CDR2 SNEGSKA, per germline (reference sequence). The CDR3 extends over 14 amino acids.

In its sample, this clonotype ranks as medium-sized. The gene calls are TRBV7-9 and TRBJ2-3; TRBD2 agrees at 14 bases. The CDR3 runs to 16 residues. V gave up 5 bases and J gave up 0 bases; unmatched junction bases: 1. Germline CDR1 and CDR2: SEHNR and FQNEAQ (reference sequence). CDR3 amino acids: CASSRTSGGSTDTQYF. The DNA for the CDR3 is TGTGCCAGCAGCCGGACTAGCGGGGGGAGCACAGATACGCAGTATTTT. Full variable domain (remainder filled in from reference TRBV7-9 and TRBJ2-3): DTGVSQNPRHKITKRGQNVTFRCDPISEHNRLYWYRQTLGQGPEFLTYFQNEAQLEKSRLLSDRFSAERPKGSFSTLEIQRTEQGDSAMYLCASSRTSGGSTDTQYFGPGTRLTVL.

The chain uses TRBV7-2 and TRBJ2-3, with D hard to call. V lost 5 bases to trimming and J lost 3 bases, with 18 bases between them. The CDR3 consists of 16 residues. Germline V gives CDR1 SGHTA, CDR2 FQGNSA. The DNA of the CDR3 is TGTGCCAGCAGCCTTCCCGGGCCCTTGGGGACAGATACGCAGTATTTT. It translates to CASSLPGPLGTDTQYF.

V and J are TRBV6-1 and TRBJ2-1; 9 nucleotides align to TRBD1. Germline CDR1 reads MNHNS; CDR2 reads SASEGT. The CDR3 runs to 16 residues. Trimming cost V 6 bases and J 3 bases; bases outside gene matches: 9. CDR3 region: CASRQTGTGFYNEQFF. CDR3 nucleotides: TGTGCCAGCAGACAGACCGGGACAGGGTTCTACAATGAGCAGTTCTTC.

Of note for this clonotype: One end of the junction is discordant with germline, which a read error may explain. The rearrangement uses TRBV11-2 and TRBJ2-7, with TRBD1 matching 11 bases. Germline V gene data show CDR1 as SGHAT and CDR2 as FQNNGV. The CDR3 length is 12 residues. The CDR3 DNA is TGTGCCAGCAGCCAAGGGGCCCGGGACAGGGGGTTC. Its translation is CASSQGARDRGF.

This clonotype was seen only a few times. The chain employs TRBV6-1 and TRBJ1-6; unclear D gene. CDR3 length equals 14 residues. Germline V gene lookup returns CDR1 MNHNS and CDR2 SASEGT. With 1 base removed from V and 9 bases from J, the gap between germline ends came to 10 bases. The CDR3 DNA follows: TGTGCCAGCAGTGAAGGTTGGGTTGGTTCACCCCTCCACTTT. It codes for CASSEGWVGSPLHF.

The chain carries TRBV11-3 and TRBJ2-7; maybe TRBD1 (6 bases). The ends were cut back, 5 bases at V and 5 bases at J, with 16 bases in the middle. The CDR3 runs 14 residues. From germline, CDR1 is SGHNT and CDR2 YENEEA. The CDR3 loop reads CASSPPGAGDEQYF. The CDR3 nucleotides are TGTGCCAGCAGCCCGCCCGGGGCAGGGGACGAGCAGTACTTC.

The CDR3, as DNA: TGTGCCAGCAGTTTAGCTAGGGGAAAGGATGGCTACACCTTC. Its protein product is CASSLARGKDGYTF. The chain employs TRBV12-3 or TRBV12-4 and TRBJ1-2; D is perhaps TRBD1 (5 bases). CDR3 length: 14 amino acids. Deletions cut 0 bases from V and 6 bases from J, with 11 bases between.

There are a few counts of this clonotype. J is TRBJ2-1 and V is TRBV6-1; D may be TRBD2 (6 bases). Germline CDR1 is MNHNS and CDR2 is SASEGT. The CDR3 spans 18 residues. Trimming took 7 bases from V and 0 from J, leaving 22 bases between them. Here the CDR3 reads CASNSAGAGPGSYNEQFF. The CDR3 bases are TGTGCCAGCAACTCCGCCGGGGCGGGACCCGGCTCCTACAATGAGCAGTTCTTC.

The chain couples TRBV4-3 to TRBJ1-6; no definite D call. The CDR3 runs to 15 residues. Between the trimmed V and J ends, which lost 3 bases and 10 bases, there was a span of 16 bases. CDR1 is LGHNA, CDR2 YSLEER, per germline. The CDR3 DNA is TGCGCCAGCAGCCATGGGAGTGGGGTGAGCTCACCCCTCCACTTT. Translation gives CASSHGSGVSSPLHF.

The gene calls are TRBV11-2 and TRBJ2-3; 7 nucleotides match TRBD2. CDR1 is SGHAT and CDR2 is FQNNGV in the germline V gene. V shed 4 bases, J shed 1 base, and the junction held 11 bases outside the gene matches. This CDR3 is 17 amino acids long. CDR3 protein: CASSSSQRGVGTDTQYF. The CDR3 coding sequence is TGTGCCAGCAGCTCGTCACAACGGGGGGTTGGCACAGATACGCAGTATTTT.

The rearrangement links TRBV5-6 to TRBJ2-3; 8 bases match TRBD1. From germline, CDR1 is SGHDT and CDR2 YYEEEE. The CDR3 runs 16 residues. The trim removed 0 bases at V and 0 bases at J, leaving 3 bases unmatched. The CDR3 spells CASSLDRGTSTDTQYF. CDR3 nucleotides: TGTGCCAGCAGCTTGGACAGGGGGACTAGCACAGATACGCAGTATTTT.

In its sample, this clonotype ranks as medium-sized (0.01 to 0.1%). The chain couples TRBV7-8 to TRBJ1-6; possible D gene TRBD1, 6 bases. CDR3 length: 14 residues. The germline V gene has CDR1 SGHVS and CDR2 FQNEAQ. The ends were cut back, 4 bases at V and 4 bases at J, with 8 bases in the middle. The CDR3 sequence is CASSSGEYNSPLHF. The DNA for the CDR3 is TGTGCCAGCAGCTCAGGGGAGTATAATTCACCCCTCCACTTT.

The V and J genes are TRBV5-1 and TRBJ1-2, with D possibly matching TRBD1 (6 bases). CDR3 length: 16 amino acids. Germline values: CDR1 SGHRS, CDR2 YFSETQ. V lost 4 bases to trimming and J lost 8 bases, with 24 bases between them. In nucleotides, the CDR3 is TGCGCCAGCAGCGGTGACGGGACAATTCCCTCTATGGGCTACACCTTC. Encoded protein: CASSGDGTIPSMGYTF.

About this clonotype itself: This may be a read error: a much more frequent sequence differs by one nucleotide. The gene calls are TRBV20-1 and TRBJ1-1, with D possibly matching TRBD1 (6 bases). Germline lookup yields CDR1 DFQATT and CDR2 SNEGSKA (reference sequence). The CDR3 extends over 12 amino acids. The germline V and J ends were trimmed by 0 bases and 10 bases, with 12 bases remaining between them. CDR3 in amino acids: CSARENTGRAFF. CDR3 coding DNA: TGCAGTGCTAGAGAAAATACAGGGCGAGCTTTCTTT.